Listed below are T cell receptor beta chains from one sample, sequenced in a study of T cells in localized non-small cell lung cancer. Produced via immunoSEQ multiplex PCR; TCRdb's table is partial and in-frame only. The top ten clones hold 15% of a sample with about 3,400 clones, around 28% of them seen once. This sample comprised lung tumor tissue, obtained before any cancer treatment. Receptors were obtained from a female donor of 60 years or more with stage I lung adenocarcinoma. The CDR3 runs from the conserved cysteine through the conserved F or W. D genes are given only for firm matches. Clone size, where shown, is once, few, many, or a class for clones that have expanded.

CDR3aa: CASSLGTADYGYTF; CDR3nt: TGCGCCAGCAGCTTGGGCACGGCAGATTATGGCTACACCTTC; d_gene: .; v_gene: TRBV5-1; j_gene: TRBJ1-2; abundance: .
CDR3aa: CASKLTVRTYEQYF; CDR3nt: TGTGCCAGCAAGTTGACAGTCCGCACCTACGAGCAGTACTTC; d_gene: .; v_gene: TRBV7-5; j_gene: TRBJ2-7; abundance: .
CDR3aa: CASSGGQGFNEKLFF; CDR3nt: TGTGCCAGCAGTGGTGGACAGGGGTTCAATGAAAAACTGTTTTTT; d_gene: TRBD1; v_gene: TRBV25-1; j_gene: TRBJ1-4; abundance: .
CDR3aa: CASSYSAGVVSPLHF; CDR3nt: TGTGCCAGCAGTTACTCGGCAGGAGTCGTTTCACCCCTCCACTTT; d_gene: .; v_gene: TRBV6-8; j_gene: TRBJ1-6; abundance: .
CDR3aa: CASRGVGSSYNSPLHF; CDR3nt: TGTGCCAGCAGGGGGGTGGGGAGCTCCTATAATTCACCCCTCCACTTT; d_gene: .; v_gene: TRBV28; j_gene: TRBJ1-6; abundance: .
CDR3aa: CASSFLSESTEAFF; CDR3nt: TGTGCCAGCAGCTTTCTAAGCGAGTCCACTGAAGCTTTCTTT; d_gene: .; v_gene: TRBV11-3; j_gene: TRBJ1-1; abundance: .
CDR3aa: CAWSIRLGGGETQYF; CDR3nt: TGTGCCTGGAGTATAAGACTAGGAGGTGGGGAGACCCAGTACTTC; d_gene: .; v_gene: TRBV30; j_gene: TRBJ2-5; abundance: few
CDR3aa: CASSRGQDPYEQYF; CDR3nt: TGTGCCAGTAGTAGGGGACAGGACCCCTACGAGCAGTACTTC; d_gene: TRBD1; v_gene: TRBV19; j_gene: TRBJ2-7; abundance: .
CDR3aa: CASSTRVGGYNEQFF; CDR3nt: TGTGCCAGCAGCACCAGGGTAGGGGGATACAATGAGCAGTTCTTC; d_gene: .; v_gene: TRBV11-3; j_gene: TRBJ2-1; abundance: .
CDR3aa: CASSYSGGATDTQYF; CDR3nt: TGTGCCAGCAGTTACAGCGGGGGGGCCACAGATACGCAGTATTTT; d_gene: TRBD2; v_gene: TRBV6-8; j_gene: TRBJ2-3; abundance: .
CDR3aa: CASSYRARAGGGNEQFF; CDR3nt: TGTGCCAGCAGTTACCGGGCCCGGGCAGGTGGTGGGAATGAGCAGTTCTTC; d_gene: .; v_gene: TRBV6-8; j_gene: TRBJ2-1; abundance: .
CDR3aa: CSVRDREETQYF; CDR3nt: TGCAGCGTTAGGGACAGGGAAGAGACCCAGTACTTC; d_gene: TRBD1; v_gene: TRBV29-1; j_gene: TRBJ2-5; abundance: .
CDR3aa: CASSLSVAGVAEAFF; CDR3nt: TGCGCCAGCAGCTTGAGTGTCGCCGGCGTCGCTGAAGCTTTCTTT; d_gene: .; v_gene: TRBV5-1; j_gene: TRBJ1-1; abundance: .
CDR3aa: CASSLDWDSYNEQFF; CDR3nt: TGTGCCAGCAGCTTAGATTGGGACTCCTACAATGAGCAGTTCTTC; d_gene: .; v_gene: TRBV11-3; j_gene: TRBJ2-1; abundance: .
CDR3aa: CASSLVGGDEKLFF; CDR3nt: TGTGCCAGCAGCTTAGTGGGGGGCGATGAAAAACTGTTTTTT; d_gene: .; v_gene: TRBV11-3; j_gene: TRBJ1-4; abundance: few
CDR3aa: CASSTGQGRPNSPLHF; CDR3nt: TGTGCCAGCAGCACAGGACAGGGAAGGCCTAATTCACCCCTCCACTTT; d_gene: TRBD1; v_gene: TRBV14; j_gene: TRBJ1-6; abundance: .
CDR3aa: CASRRSHRGQNYGYTF; CDR3nt: TGTGCCAGTAGGCGAAGTCACAGGGGGCAGAACTATGGCTACACCTTC; d_gene: TRBD1; v_gene: TRBV19; j_gene: TRBJ1-2; abundance: .
CDR3aa: CASSAGTGATLTLHF; CDR3nt: TGTGCCAGCAGCGCCGGGACAGGGGCCACCTTAACCCTCCACTTT; d_gene: TRBD1; v_gene: TRBV11-3; j_gene: TRBJ1-6; abundance: .
CDR3aa: CSVEGTGRGGYTF; CDR3nt: TGCAGCGTTGAGGGCACGGGGCGGGGAGGCTACACCTTC; d_gene: .; v_gene: TRBV29-1; j_gene: TRBJ1-2; abundance: .
CDR3aa: CASSVGAAGSSGNTIYF; CDR3nt: TGTGCCAGCAGCGTAGGAGCAGCCGGATCCTCTGGAAACACCATATATTTT; d_gene: .; v_gene: TRBV9; j_gene: TRBJ1-3; abundance: few
CDR3aa: CASSPQGAVNYGYTF; CDR3nt: TGTGCCAGCAGTCCCCAGGGGGCGGTTAACTATGGCTACACCTTC; d_gene: TRBD1; v_gene: TRBV6-8; j_gene: TRBJ1-2; abundance: few